The source of this T cell receptor beta chain is a study of blood T cell repertoires in COVID-19. Background on the study: There were acute and convalescent COVID-19 samples, and they came from the United States, Italy and Spain. T cells, B-cell-depleted T cells, or PBMCs supplied cDNA or gDNA.

Original data processing: Reference gene primer amplification yielded estimated nucleated cell counts. Profiled with immunoSEQ multiplex PCR; TCRdb holds only in-frame clones, not every one. The V and J calls and clone size are taken from that table; D and trimming were inferred from the DNA. The profile shows more than 85,000 clones, just under 90% of them singletons. V shed 4 bases, J shed 5 bases, and the junction held 13 bases outside the gene matches. In germline, CDR1 is SEHNR, CDR2 FQNEAQ (reference sequence). CDR3 length: 16 residues. The V gene is TRBV7-9, the J gene TRBJ2-5; TRBD2 aligns across 7 bases. The sequence came from a human donor in a cohort sampled during active COVID-19. Sequenced input: peripheral blood. In DNA, the CDR3 is TGTGCCAGCAGCTGGCTAGCGGTCGACTTCGTGGAGACCCAGTACTTC. Protein product: CASSWLAVDFVETQYF.